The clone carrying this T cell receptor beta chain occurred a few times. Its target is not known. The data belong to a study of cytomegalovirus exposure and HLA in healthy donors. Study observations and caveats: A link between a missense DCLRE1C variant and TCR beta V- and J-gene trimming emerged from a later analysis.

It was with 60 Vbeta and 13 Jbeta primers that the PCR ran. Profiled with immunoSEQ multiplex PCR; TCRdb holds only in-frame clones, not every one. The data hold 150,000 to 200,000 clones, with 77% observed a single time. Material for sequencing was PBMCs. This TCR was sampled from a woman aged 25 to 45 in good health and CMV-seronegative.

Written as DNA, the CDR3 is TGTGCCAGCACCACTCAACGGGGGACAGGGGGCCTCGAGCAGTACTTC. Its protein product is CASTTQRGTGGLEQYF. The chain employs TRBV7-2 and TRBJ2-7, with 12 bases matching TRBD1. Trimming removed 7 bases from V and 6 bases from J; junction bases left unmatched: 13. The CDR3 covers 16 residues. Germline assignment: CDR1 SGHTA and CDR2 FQGNSA.